Listed below are T cell receptor beta chains from one sample, sequenced in a study of blood T cell repertoires in COVID-19. Produced via immunoSEQ multiplex PCR; TCRdb's table is partial and in-frame only. The table shows 150,000 to 200,000 clones, with roughly 90% occurring only once. The sequenced sample was peripheral blood. These receptors all come from a man aged 55-75 years with active or convalescent COVID-19. Each CDR3 is given with its conserved first and last residue. D genes are given only for firm matches. Some rows have no size entry. The others give once, few or many, or a class for an expanded clone.

D: TRBD2
length: 14
V: TRBV2
J: TRBJ2-7
size: .
CDR3: CASRAGSGGDEQYF
DNA: TGTGCCAGCAGGGCCGGGAGTGGGGGGGACGAGCAGTACTTC

D: TRBD1
length: 17
V: TRBV23-1
J: TRBJ2-3
size: .
CDR3: CASSPIHRDSAVYTQYF
DNA: TGCGCCAGCAGTCCGATACACCGGGACAGTGCAGTATATACGCAGTATTTT

D: .
length: 14
V: TRBV7-9
J: TRBJ2-2
size: .
CDR3: CASSLGPGSGELFF
DNA: TGTGCCAGCAGCTTAGGGCCAGGGTCCGGGGAGCTGTTTTTT

D: .
length: 13
V: TRBV5-4
J: TRBJ1-2
size: .
CDR3: CASSSPANYGYTF
DNA: TGTGCCAGCAGCTCCCCAGCTAACTATGGCTACACCTTC

D: TRBD1
length: 15
V: TRBV6-5
J: TRBJ2-4
size: .
CDR3: CASSAGTGRQNIQYF
DNA: TGTGCCAGCAGCGCCGGGACAGGGCGACAAAACATTCAGTACTTC

D: .
length: 15
V: TRBV6-5
J: TRBJ2-2
size: .
CDR3: CASSYARQGTGELFF
DNA: TGTGCCAGCAGTTACGCCCGGCAGGGCACCGGGGAGCTGTTTTTT

D: TRBD1
length: 15
V: TRBV5-1
J: TRBJ2-3
size: .
CDR3: CASSFGTGATDTQYF
DNA: TGCGCCAGCAGCTTCGGGACAGGGGCCACAGATACGCAGTATTTT

D: .
length: 13
V: TRBV11-3
J: TRBJ2-7
size: .
CDR3: CASSHSRVSEQYF
DNA: TGTGCCAGCAGCCACTCCAGGGTTTCCGAGCAGTACTTC

D: TRBD1
length: 15
V: TRBV27
J: TRBJ2-2
size: once
CDR3: CASSFWDRVSGELFF
DNA: TGTGCCAGCAGTTTTTGGGACAGGGTCTCCGGGGAGCTGTTTTTT

D: .
length: 15
V: TRBV9
J: TRBJ2-7
size: .
CDR3: CASNPWGPSRYEQYF
DNA: TGTGCCAGCAACCCGTGGGGGCCCTCTCGCTACGAGCAGTACTTC

D: TRBD1
length: 16
V: TRBV3-1/TRBV3-2
J: TRBJ1-6
size: once
CDR3: CASSQVATGANSPLHF
DNA: TGTGCCAGCAGCCAAGTCGCGACAGGGGCTAATTCACCCCTCCACTTT

D: TRBD2
length: 16
V: TRBV7-9
J: TRBJ2-7
size: .
CDR3: CASSLGVKRENDEQYF
DNA: TGTGCCAGCAGCTTAGGGGTAAAGCGGGAGAACGACGAGCAGTACTTC

D: .
length: 14
V: TRBV29-1
J: TRBJ1-1
size: .
CDR3: CSARSGVGGTEAFF
DNA: TGCAGCGCTCGTTCAGGGGTCGGAGGCACTGAAGCTTTCTTT

D: .
length: 12
V: TRBV12-3/TRBV12-4
J: TRBJ1-1
size: .
CDR3: CASSYGGTEAFF
DNA: TGTGCCAGCAGTTATGGGGGGACTGAAGCTTTCTTT

D: .
length: 13
V: TRBV3-1/TRBV3-2
J: TRBJ2-1
size: .
CDR3: CASERRGNNEQFF
DNA: TGTGCCAGCGAACGACGGGGAAACAATGAGCAGTTCTTC

D: .
length: 14
V: TRBV7-9
J: TRBJ1-2
size: once
CDR3: CASSRDTPNYGYTF
DNA: TGTGCCAGCAGCAGGGACACACCTAACTATGGCTACACCTTC

D: TRBD2
length: 15
V: TRBV18
J: TRBJ2-5
size: .
CDR3: CASSPGLAGKETQYF
DNA: TGTGCCAGCTCACCTGGGCTAGCGGGGAAAGAGACCCAGTACTTC

D: .
length: 16
V: TRBV15
J: TRBJ2-3
size: .
CDR3: CATSRGLASSTDTQYF
DNA: TGTGCCACCAGCAGAGGATTAGCTTCTAGCACAGATACGCAGTATTTT

D: TRBD2
length: 13
V: TRBV10-3
J: TRBJ2-5
size: .
CDR3: CATLAGGPGTQYF
DNA: TGTGCCACACTAGCGGGGGGGCCTGGGACCCAGTACTTC

D: TRBD2
length: 17
V: TRBV3-1/TRBV3-2
J: TRBJ2-5
size: .
CDR3: CASSQSPGVGGQETQYF
DNA: TGTGCCAGCAGCCAATCGCCGGGGGTGGGAGGGCAAGAGACCCAGTACTTC

D: TRBD2
length: 17
V: TRBV24-1
J: TRBJ2-3
size: .
CDR3: CATYRLAGALSTDTQYF
DNA: TGTGCCACCTATCGACTAGCGGGGGCCCTGAGCACAGATACGCAGTATTTT

D: TRBD1
length: 16
V: TRBV19
J: TRBJ1-3
size: .
CDR3: CASSIGQGGPGNTIYF
DNA: TGTGCCAGTAGTATAGGTCAGGGGGGCCCTGGAAACACCATATATTTT

D: TRBD1
length: 16
V: TRBV7-9
J: TRBJ1-2
size: .
CDR3: CASSVGAGGAGYGYTF
DNA: TGTGCCAGCAGCGTAGGAGCAGGGGGCGCGGGGTATGGCTACACCTTC

D: .
length: 14
V: TRBV7-2
J: TRBJ1-2
size: .
CDR3: CASSFRRVGDGYTF
DNA: TGTGCCAGCAGCTTCCGCAGGGTTGGGGATGGCTACACCTTC

D: .
length: 14
V: TRBV7-2
J: TRBJ2-7
size: .
CDR3: CASSRRQDSYEQYF
DNA: TGTGCCAGCAGCCGTCGACAGGACTCCTACGAGCAGTACTTC

D: .
length: 15
V: TRBV10-3
J: TRBJ1-2
size: .
CDR3: CAISEPGGGNYGYTF
DNA: TGTGCCATCAGTGAACCGGGGGGGGGAAATTATGGCTACACCTTC

D: .
length: 15
V: TRBV3-1/TRBV3-2
J: TRBJ2-2
size: .
CDR3: CASKAGRSNTGELFF
DNA: TGTGCCAGCAAGGCGGGGCGATCGAACACCGGGGAGCTGTTTTTT

D: .
length: 9
V: TRBV6-4
J: TRBJ1-2
size: few
CDR3: CALRYGYTF
DNA: TGTGCGTTGCGCTATGGCTACACCTTC

D: .
length: 15
V: TRBV18
J: TRBJ1-2
size: .
CDR3: CASSPQQGSFYGYTF
DNA: TGTGCCAGCTCACCACAACAGGGTTCCTTCTATGGCTACACCTTC

D: .
length: 13
V: TRBV12-3/TRBV12-4
J: TRBJ2-5
size: .
CDR3: CASSDGTVETQYF
DNA: TGTGCCAGCAGTGACGGGACTGTAGAGACCCAGTACTTC

D: .
length: 16
V: TRBV19
J: TRBJ1-2
size: few
CDR3: CASAEFGTPGAVGYTF
DNA: TGTGCCAGCGCCGAATTCGGAACCCCAGGGGCTGTTGGCTACACCTTC

D: .
length: 14
V: TRBV19
J: TRBJ1-4
size: .
CDR3: CASSIQGGNEKLFF
DNA: TGTGCCAGTAGTATACAGGGAGGGAATGAAAAACTGTTTTTT

D: .
length: 11
V: TRBV12-5
J: TRBJ1-1
size: .
CDR3: CASGPEGEAFF
DNA: TGTGCTAGTGGACCCGAGGGTGAAGCTTTCTTT

D: .
length: 13
V: TRBV27
J: TRBJ2-5
size: .
CDR3: CASSLGRVKTQYF
DNA: TGTGCCAGCAGTTTAGGTCGGGTTAAGACCCAGTACTTC

D: .
length: 16
V: TRBV7-9
J: TRBJ1-6
size: .
CDR3: CASSLVGGGAGSPLHF
DNA: TGTGCCAGCAGCTTAGTAGGCGGGGGCGCCGGTTCACCCCTCCACTTT